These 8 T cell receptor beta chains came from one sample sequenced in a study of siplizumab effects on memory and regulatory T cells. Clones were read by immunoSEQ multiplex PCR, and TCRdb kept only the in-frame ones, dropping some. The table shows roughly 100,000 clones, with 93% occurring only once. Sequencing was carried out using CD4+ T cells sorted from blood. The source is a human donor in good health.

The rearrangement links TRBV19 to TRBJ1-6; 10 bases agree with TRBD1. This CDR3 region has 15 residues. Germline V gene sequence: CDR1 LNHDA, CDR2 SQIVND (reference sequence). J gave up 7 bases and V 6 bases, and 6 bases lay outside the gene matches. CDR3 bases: TGTGCCAGTAGAAAAAGGACAGGGGGAAATTCACCCCTCCACTTT. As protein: CASRKRTGGNSPLHF.

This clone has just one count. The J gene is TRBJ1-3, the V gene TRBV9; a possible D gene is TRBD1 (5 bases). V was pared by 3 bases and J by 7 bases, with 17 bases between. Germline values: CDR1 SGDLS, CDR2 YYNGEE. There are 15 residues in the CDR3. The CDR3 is CASSEGTPRGNTIYF. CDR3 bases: TGTGCCAGCAGCGAGGGGACTCCCCGGGGGAACACCATATATTTT.

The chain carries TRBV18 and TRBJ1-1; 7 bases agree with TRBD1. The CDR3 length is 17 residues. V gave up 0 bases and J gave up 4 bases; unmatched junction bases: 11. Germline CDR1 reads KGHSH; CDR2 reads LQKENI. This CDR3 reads CASSPPGQRITGTEAFF. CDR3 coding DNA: TGTGCCAGCTCACCACCGGGACAGAGAATCACGGGCACTGAAGCTTTCTTT.

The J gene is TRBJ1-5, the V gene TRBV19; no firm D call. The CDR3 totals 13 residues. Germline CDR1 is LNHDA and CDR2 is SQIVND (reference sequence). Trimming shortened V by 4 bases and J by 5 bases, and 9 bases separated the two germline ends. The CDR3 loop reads CASSTISDQPQHF. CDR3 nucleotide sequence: TGTGCCAGTAGTACAATCAGCGATCAGCCCCAGCATTTT.

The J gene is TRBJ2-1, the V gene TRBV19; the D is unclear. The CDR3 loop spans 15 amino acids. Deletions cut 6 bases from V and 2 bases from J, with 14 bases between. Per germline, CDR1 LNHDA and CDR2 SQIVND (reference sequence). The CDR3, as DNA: TGTGCCAGTAGGACTTCTATCGGAGCCTACAATGAGCAGTTCTTC. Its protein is CASRTSIGAYNEQFF.

In DNA form, the CDR3 reads TGTGCCAGCAGTTGGGGGCCGGCGGGGAGCTACACCTTC. Its translation: CASSWGPAGSYTF. This chain uses TRBV6-5 with TRBJ1-2, with TRBD1 as a possible D gene (6 bases). V lost 4 bases and J 9 bases, leaving 15 bases between the germline ends. This CDR3 is built from 13 residues. Germline V CDR1 and CDR2: MNHEY, SVGAGI.

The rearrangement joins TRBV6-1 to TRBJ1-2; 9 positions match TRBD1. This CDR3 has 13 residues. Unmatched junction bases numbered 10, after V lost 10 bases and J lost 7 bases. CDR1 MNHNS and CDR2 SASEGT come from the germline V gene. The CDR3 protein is CATRDRGVAGYTF. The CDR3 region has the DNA TGTGCCACCCGTGACAGGGGGGTAGCTGGCTACACCTTC.

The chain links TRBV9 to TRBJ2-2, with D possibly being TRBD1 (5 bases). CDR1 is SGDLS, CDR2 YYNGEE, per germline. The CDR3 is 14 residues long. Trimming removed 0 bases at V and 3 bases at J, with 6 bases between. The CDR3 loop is CASSVARDTGELFF. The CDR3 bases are TGTGCCAGCAGCGTAGCCAGGGACACCGGGGAGCTGTTTTTT.